The T cell receptor beta chain described here comes from a study of metastatic and nonmetastatic thyroid tumors. Across the study: Repertoires from malignant and benign thyroid patients were compared across blood and tumor or nodule tissue. Overall study findings and caveats: Patients with malignant thyroid tumors reportedly had significantly higher TCR beta diversity than those with benign nodules, in blood and tumor.

The CDR3 contains 15 residues. Between the trimmed V and J ends, which lost 1 base and 12 bases, there was a span of 19 bases. Germline V CDR1 and CDR2: MNHNS, SASEGT. TCRdb redid the clone calls on the PCR reads using MiXCR. Of about 13,000 clones in the sample, 20% to 30% were seen once. Nobody among the patients had been given any treatment before thyroid surgery. Note on this clone: Its antigen is not identified.

The TCR was taken from a female donor with papillary thyroid cancer or a benign thyroid nodule (not recorded which). Some clones in this sample may be carry-over from other donors' samples. V gene TRBV6-1 combines with J gene TRBJ2-1; tentatively, D is TRBD2 (5 bases). Sequencing was done on a sample of tumor tissue. The CDR3 DNA follows: TGTGCCAGCAGTGAAGGGGCTAGCCCCCGGCGCGCGCAGTTCTTC. The encoded protein is CASSEGASPRRAQFF.